The 20 T cell receptor beta chains below come from one sample, sequenced in a study of cytomegalovirus exposure and HLA in healthy donors. In the PCR, 60 Vbeta and 13 Jbeta primers were used. Using immunoSEQ multiplex PCR, the repertoire was profiled, and TCRdb retains in-frame clones only, with some absent. This repertoire shows approximately 200,000 clones, 75% to 85% found once; its top ten account for approximately 1.4%. Input material: PBMCs. The receptor set was obtained from a girl aged 5-17 years in good health and CMV-seropositive.

The chain combines TRBV5-4 with TRBJ1-1; weak D call: TRBD1 (5 bases). This CDR3 region has 13 residues. Trimming removed 7 bases from V and 1 base from J, with 11 bases in between. The germline CDR1 and CDR2 sequences are SGHNT and YYREEE (reference sequence). CDR3: CASSGDRNTEAFF. CDR3 nucleotide sequence: TGTGCCAGCTCGGGAGACAGGAACACTGAAGCTTTCTTT.

The rearrangement joins TRBV7-2 to TRBJ2-1; a possible D gene is TRBD1 (5 bases). V lost 2 bases and J lost 0, with 14 bases in between. This CDR3 region has 17 residues. CDR1 SGHTA and CDR2 FQGNSA come from the germline V gene. As DNA, the CDR3 is TGTGCCAGCAGCTTATGGGCAGGGTTCGACTCCTACAATGAGCAGTTCTTC. It codes for CASSLWAGFDSYNEQFF.

The chain uses TRBV6-1 and TRBJ1-4, with D possibly TRBD1 on 5 matching bases. This CDR3 has 14 residues. Germline CDR1 reads MNHNS; CDR2 reads SASEGT. V lost 3 bases, J lost 8 bases, and 13 bases lay in between. CDR3 DNA sequence: TGTGCCAGCAGTGACCCCCTCGGGGGGGAAAAACTGTTTTTT. Translation gives CASSDPLGGEKLFF.

As DNA, the CDR3 is TGTGCCAGCAGTCCCCCTGGCGGGGAGGAAGAGACCCAGTACTTC. It translates to CASSPPGGEEETQYF. This chain uses TRBV25-1 with TRBJ2-5, with a weak D call TRBD2 (6 bases). CDR1 MGHDK and CDR2 SYGVNS come from the germline V gene. The V end lost 5 bases, the J end lost 3 bases, and 16 bases lay between the germline ends. This CDR3 region has 15 residues.

In DNA form, the CDR3 reads TGTGCCAGCAGACGGGACTTCTACGAGCAGTACTTC. Translating gives CASRRDFYEQYF. The chain uses TRBV6-5 and TRBJ2-7; a possible D gene is TRBD2 (6 bases). Germline loops: CDR1 MNHEY, CDR2 SVGAGI. The CDR3 runs 12 residues. The V end was cut by 6 bases, the J end by 3 bases, with 9 bases between.

V is TRBV19 and J is TRBJ1-3; unclear D gene. Germline assignment: CDR1 LNHDA and CDR2 SQIVND (reference sequence). V lost 1 base and J lost 1, with 5 bases in between. The CDR3 runs to 14 residues. The CDR3 DNA reads TGTGCCAGTAGTATAGCGGGTTCTGGAAACACCATATATTTT. It specifies CASSIAGSGNTIYF. The full variable domain, its missing parts supplied by reference TRBV19 and TRBJ1-3, is DGGITQSPKYLFRKEGQNVTLSCEQNLNHDAMYWYRQDPGQGLRLIYYSQIVNDFQKGDIAEGYSVSREKKESFPLTVTSAQKNPTAFYLCASSIAGSGNTIYFGEGSWLTVV.

This chain uses TRBV7-8 with TRBJ2-5, with TRBD2 identical over 8 bases. CDR3 length: 15 amino acids. Germline loops: CDR1 SGHVS, CDR2 FQNEAQ. The V and J ends lost 5 bases and 2 bases, in that order; junction bases with no gene match: 7. CDR3 sequence (DNA): TGTGCCAGCAGCCTACTAGCGGTGAGACAAGAGACCCAGTACTTC. Protein product: CASSLLAVRQETQYF.

Concerning this clone itself: In the same sample, other DNA sequences code for this CDR3. V gene TRBV7-9 combines with J gene TRBJ2-7; possibly TRBD1 for D (7 bases). Trimming took 5 bases from V and 2 from J, leaving 13 bases between them. The CDR3 extends over 14 amino acids. CDR1 SEHNR and CDR2 FQNEAQ come from the germline V gene (reference sequence). Written as DNA, the CDR3 is TGTGCCAGCAGCCCGCGGGACAGAGCCTACGAGCAGTACTTC. Translating it yields CASSPRDRAYEQYF.

The V gene is TRBV27, the J gene TRBJ1-2; D might be TRBD1 (6 bases). Germline CDR1 reads MNHEY; CDR2 reads SMNVEV (reference sequence). The CDR3 is 15 residues long. Trimming pared 5 bases from V and 3 bases from J, leaving 16 bases between. The CDR3 DNA sequence: TGTGCCAGCAGTCCCCAGGGGCAGGGCCACTATGGCTACACCTTC. Translation: CASSPQGQGHYGYTF.

The V and J genes are TRBV4-3 and TRBJ2-3; possibly TRBD1 for D (5 bases). The CDR3 extends over 15 amino acids. V was trimmed by 1 base and J by 0 bases, leaving 8 bases between them. Germline-derived CDR1 and CDR2 are LGHNA and YSLEER. This CDR3 reads CASSQGPGSTDTQYF. In DNA form, the CDR3 reads TGCGCCAGCAGCCAAGGACCAGGGAGCACAGATACGCAGTATTTT.

V and J are TRBV5-8 and TRBJ2-5; D might be TRBD2 (7 bases). This CDR3 is 17 amino acids long. The germline V gene encodes CDR1 SGHTS and CDR2 YDEGEE. V gave up 4 bases and J gave up 2 bases, with 21 bases separating them. The CDR3 nucleotides are TGTGCCAGCAGCCTTGGGACTGGCGGGGGCCCTCAAGAGACCCAGTACTTC. Protein: CASSLGTGGGPQETQYF.

The chain combines TRBV28 with TRBJ1-1; possible D gene TRBD1, 6 bases. From germline, CDR1 is MDHEN and CDR2 SYDVKM. V lost 2 bases to trimming and J lost 5 bases, with 15 bases between them. This CDR3 is 15 amino acids long. This CDR3 is CASSLVGGGGTEAFF. DNA of the CDR3: TGTGCCAGCAGTTTAGTGGGGGGAGGGGGTACTGAAGCTTTCTTT.

The chain couples TRBV19 to TRBJ1-1; D not certain. Between the trimmed V and J ends, which lost 4 bases and 1 base, there was a span of 13 bases. CDR3 length: 15 amino acids. Germline V gene lookup returns CDR1 LNHDA and CDR2 SQIVND (reference sequence). The CDR3 sequence: CASSKGKERNTEAFF. CDR3 coding DNA: TGTGCCAGTAGTAAAGGAAAGGAGAGGAACACTGAAGCTTTCTTT.

The chain is built from TRBV28 and TRBJ1-3, with D possibly TRBD1 on 5 matching bases. V shed 2 bases and J shed 4 bases, with 12 bases lying between them. The CDR3 length is 15 residues. The V gene's germline CDR1 is MDHEN and CDR2 SYDVKM. The CDR3 is CASSLGGGRGNTIYF. The CDR3, as DNA: TGTGCCAGCAGTTTAGGGGGGGGGAGAGGAAACACCATATATTTT.

This chain uses TRBV9 with TRBJ2-7; D possibly corresponds to TRBD2 (5 bases). The V end was cut by 0 bases, the J end by 1 base, with 8 bases between. The CDR3 length is 14 residues. Germline CDR1 reads SGDLS; CDR2 reads YYNGEE. CDR3 residues: CASSVDGDSYEQYF. The CDR3, as DNA: TGTGCCAGCAGCGTAGACGGGGATTCCTACGAGCAGTACTTC.

The V gene is TRBV4-1, the J gene TRBJ2-3, with a possible D match to TRBD2 (6 bases). The V end lost 0 bases, the J end lost 2 bases, and 6 bases lay between the germline ends. Germline lookup yields CDR1 MGHRA and CDR2 YSYEKL. This CDR3 spans 14 amino acids. CDR3: CASSQEDYTDTQYF. For the CDR3, the DNA is TGCGCCAGCAGCCAAGAGGACTACACAGATACGCAGTATTTT.

The sample holds a few counts of this clone. The chain is built from TRBV2 and TRBJ1-6; tentative D call: TRBD1 (5 bases). Germline V gene sequence: CDR1 SNHLY, CDR2 FYNNEI. The CDR3 length is 14 residues. Trimming took 2 bases from V and 9 from J, leaving 11 bases between them. The DNA for the CDR3 is TGTGCCAGCAGTGAACAGGGAGGATCTTCACCCCTCCACTTT. This translates into CASSEQGGSSPLHF.

This chain links TRBV6-5 with TRBJ1-5; D unclear. The germline gives CDR1 MNHEY, CDR2 SVGAGI. CDR3 size: 13 residues. With 6 bases removed from V and 7 bases from J, the gap between germline ends came to 13 bases. In DNA form, the CDR3 reads TGTGCCAGCAGCCTCAGAGACGGGCAGCCCCAGCATTTT. It encodes CASSLRDGQPQHF.

CDR3: CASSGRRGGEDGANVLTF. In nucleotides, the CDR3 is TGTGCCAGCAGCGGCCGTCGAGGGGGCGAAGATGGGGCCAACGTCCTGACTTTC. This chain connects TRBV9 to TRBJ2-6, with 7 bases aligning to TRBD1. The CDR3 covers 18 residues. CDR1 and CDR2 from the germline V gene are SGDLS and YYNGEE. V lost 3 bases and J lost 3; bases outside the gene matches: 12. The whole variable domain, filled in from reference TRBV9 and TRBJ2-6, reads DSGVTQTPKHLITATGQRVTLRCSPRSGDLSVYWYQQSLDQGLQFLIQYYNGEERAKGNILERFSAQQFPDLHSELNLSSLELGDSALYFCASSGRRGGEDGANVLTFGAGSRLTVL.

The gene calls are TRBV11-2 and TRBJ1-5; D might be TRBD1 (6 bases). The CDR3 has 15 residues. V lost 4 bases, J lost 4 bases, and 14 bases lay in between. Germline V gene data show CDR1 as SGHAT and CDR2 as FQNNGV. The CDR3 loop reads CASSSIGGANQPQHF. The CDR3 nucleotides are TGTGCCAGCAGCTCAATAGGGGGGGCGAATCAGCCCCAGCATTTT.